The 24 T cell receptor beta chains in this list originate from one sample, sequenced in a study of human T cells and chemical hapten exposure. TCRdb passed the RACE reads through MiXCR, listing each CDR3 protein once. Of tens of thousands of distinct CDR3 sequences in the sample, around an eighth are singletons; the top ten hold 2% to 3%. Time point defined: patch test 3, about 24 weeks after DPC sensitization. Treatment in this sample: therapeutic diphenylcyclopropenone sensitization with weekly scalp DPC. Sequencing was performed on whole blood, taken in connection with sensitization to the hapten diphenylcyclopropenone (DPC). These receptors came from a man aged 25 to 40 with alopecia areata. Some clones in this sample may be carry-over from other donors' samples.

This clonotype was detected ten times or more. The chain couples TRBV5-1 to TRBJ2-5; D not resolved. The CDR3 covers 13 residues. In germline, CDR1 is SGHRS, CDR2 YFSETQ. The germline V and J ends were trimmed by 0 bases and 4 bases, with 7 bases remaining between them. The CDR3 nucleotides read TGCGCCAGCAGCTTGGACCGGATAGAGACCCAGTACTTC. It encodes CASSLDRIETQYF.

This clonotype was seen a handful of times. The V and J genes are TRBV12-3 or TRBV12-4 and TRBJ1-2; D unresolved. V was clipped by 2 bases and J by 5 bases, with 6 bases between them. The CDR3 is 12 residues long. The CDR3 is CASSLIGYGYTF. CDR3 nucleotides: TGTGCCAGCAGTTTAATAGGGTATGGCTACACCTTC.

This clonotype appeared a few times. This chain connects TRBV5-1 to TRBJ2-3; 10 bases line up with TRBD1. Per the germline V gene, CDR1 is SGHRS and CDR2 is YFSETQ. The CDR3 has 16 residues. The junction had 8 bases not matched to a gene; V was cut back by 4 bases and J by 3 bases. In DNA, the CDR3 is TGCGCCAGCAGCCCGGGATGGACAGGGGGAACAGATACGCAGTATTTT. It yields the protein CASSPGWTGGTDTQYF.

The chain couples TRBV11-3 to TRBJ1-2; TRBD1 is a possible D gene (5 bases). The CDR3 runs to 13 residues. Germline CDR1 and CDR2: SGHNT and YENEEA. The V gene lost 5 bases and the J gene lost 8 bases, with 15 bases spanning the gap. In DNA, the CDR3 is TGTGCCAGCAGCAAGGAGGGGACGTACGGCTACACCTTC. Amino acid sequence: CASSKEGTYGYTF.

The table lists this clonotype with many counts. The rearrangement uses TRBV3-1 and TRBJ1-1; the D is unclear. Trimming pared 11 bases from V and 1 base from J, leaving 11 bases between. From germline, CDR1 is LGHDT and CDR2 YNNKEL (reference sequence). The CDR3 consists of 12 residues. As DNA, the CDR3 is TGTGCCGCAGGACGTACGAACACTGAAGCTTTCTTT. This gives the protein CAAGRTNTEAFF.

The table lists this clonotype with a count of one. V and J are TRBV2 and TRBJ1-5; TRBD1 matches at 9 bases. This CDR3 is 14 amino acids long. The V gene end was trimmed by 6 bases and the J gene end by 4 bases; junction bases not matched to a gene: 4. Germline values: CDR1 SNHLY, CDR2 FYNNEI. The CDR3 here is CASRVGTGNQPQHF. The CDR3 nucleotides are TGTGCCAGCAGGGTGGGGACAGGGAATCAGCCCCAGCATTTT. The full variable domain, rest sourced from reference TRBV2 and TRBJ1-5, is EPEVTQTPSHQVTQMGQEVILRCVPISNHLYFYWYRQILGQKVEFLVSFYNNEISEKSEIFDDQFSVERPDGSNFTLKIRSTKLEDSAMYFCASRVGTGNQPQHFGDGTRLSIL.

This clonotype was counted ten times or more. This chain uses TRBV10-2 with TRBJ1-1, with D perhaps matching TRBD1 (5 bases). CDR3 length: 12 residues. V was clipped by 3 bases and J by 4 bases, with 6 bases between them. Germline loops: CDR1 WSHSY, CDR2 SAAADI. CDR3 in amino acids: CASSDGGTEAFF. CDR3 nucleotides: TGCGCCAGCAGTGACGGGGGCACTGAAGCTTTCTTT.

The chain employs TRBV6-2 or TRBV6-3 and TRBJ2-2; 8 bases are shared with TRBD2. The CDR3 extends over 16 amino acids. V dropped 2 bases and J dropped 5; count of bases not matched to a gene: 7. The germline CDR1 and CDR2 sequences are MNHEY and SVGEGT. The CDR3 DNA follows: TGTGCCAGCAGTTACGTAGCGGGGAGGTTGACCGGGGAGCTGTTTTTT. Amino acid sequence: CASSYVAGRLTGELFF.

The chain couples TRBV28 to TRBJ1-5; no clear D. The V gene lost 6 bases and the J gene lost 6 bases, with 12 bases spanning the gap. CDR3 size: 13 residues. Germline V gene data show CDR1 as MDHEN and CDR2 as SYDVKM. In nucleotides, the CDR3 is TGTGCCAGCAGACGAGGGTTTTCTCAGCCCCAGCATTTT. It yields the protein CASRRGFSQPQHF.

This clonotype was seen ten or more times. The genes are TRBV20-1 and TRBJ1-4; TRBD1 matches 7 bases. Germline loops: CDR1 DFQATT, CDR2 SNEGSKA (reference sequence). The ends lost 5 bases at V and 8 bases at J; junction bases unmatched: 8. The CDR3 spans 13 residues. Here the CDR3 reads CSASTGYEEKLFF. Here the CDR3 DNA reads TGCAGTGCTTCGACAGGGTATGAAGAAAAACTGTTTTTT.

CDR3 sequence: CASSFRDRGLDTQYF. As DNA, the CDR3 is TGTGCCAGCAGCTTTCGTGACAGGGGGCTAGATACGCAGTATTTT. The chain carries TRBV7-8 and TRBJ2-3; 10 bases are shared with TRBD1. CDR3 size: 15 residues. J lost 5 bases, V lost 3 bases, and 5 bases had no gene match. The germline V gene encodes CDR1 SGHVS and CDR2 FQNEAQ.

On this clonotype itself: An end of the junction does not agree with germline; a read error may underlie this. The CDR3 loop reads CASSLAGGRHNEQFF. CDR3 DNA sequence: TGTGCCAGCAGTCTAGCGGGGGGGAGACACAATGAGCAGTTCTTC. This rearrangement joins TRBV12-3 or TRBV12-4 to TRBJ2-1; 12 bases match TRBD2. The CDR3 is 15 residues long.

The V call is TRBV10-3, the J call TRBJ2-7, with D possibly being TRBD1 (6 bases). The CDR3 runs 14 residues. The V gene's germline CDR1 is ENHRY and CDR2 SYGVKD. Trimming left V 4 bases short and J 2 bases short, with 12 bases between. CDR3: CAISGVDSTYEQYF. CDR3 bases: TGTGCCATCAGTGGGGTGGACAGCACCTACGAGCAGTACTTC.

The chain has TRBV7-3 and TRBJ2-7; 10 nucleotides match TRBD1. The germline V gene has CDR1 SGHTA and CDR2 FQGTGA. V dropped 1 base and J dropped 3; count of bases not matched to a gene: 3. The CDR3 has 15 residues. The CDR3 coding sequence is TGTGCCAGCAGCTTAAGACAGGGGGCAATCTACGAGCAGTACTTC. Residues: CASSLRQGAIYEQYF.

This clonotype turned up a few times. This rearrangement joins TRBV2 to TRBJ2-2; D is possibly TRBD2 (6 bases). The germline gives CDR1 SNHLY, CDR2 FYNNEI. V was shortened by 10 bases and J by 5 bases, with 11 bases between the two germline ends. This CDR3 region has 12 residues. CDR3 in DNA: TGTGCCAAGAGACGGGGGACCGGGGAGCTGTTTTTT. Its protein is CAKRRGTGELFF.

The chain is built from TRBV5-8 and TRBJ1-1, with 10 bases matching TRBD1. CDR1 is SGHTS, CDR2 YDEGEE, per germline. V shed 4 bases and J 1 base; nucleotides not matched to a gene: 10. The length of the CDR3 is 17 residues. CDR3 coding DNA: TGTGCCAGCAGCGTGACAGGGGGCGAAGGCTCGAACACTGAAGCTTTCTTT. Its translation is CASSVTGGEGSNTEAFF.

This clonotype has only one observation. The V and J genes are TRBV10-3 and TRBJ2-3, with D perhaps TRBD2 (5 bases). Trimming took 8 bases from V and 0 from J, leaving 9 bases between them. Per germline, CDR1 ENHRY and CDR2 SYGVKD. The CDR3 totals 13 residues. In DNA form, the CDR3 reads TGTGCCATCGCGGCGGGTAGCACAGATACGCAGTATTTT. This sequence encodes CAIAAGSTDTQYF.

V and J are TRBV3-1 and TRBJ1-1, with D unclear. V lost 0 bases to trimming and J lost 1 base, with 6 bases between them. CDR1 is LGHDT, CDR2 YNNKEL, per germline (reference sequence). The length of the CDR3 is 14 residues. CDR3: CASSQDLENTEAFF. In nucleotides, the CDR3 is TGTGCCAGCAGCCAAGATTTGGAGAACACTGAAGCTTTCTTT.

V is TRBV28 and J is TRBJ2-7; unclear D gene. Germline CDR1 is MDHEN and CDR2 is SYDVKM. Trimming took 6 bases from V and 3 from J, leaving 9 bases between them. CDR3 length: 12 residues. CDR3 nucleotides: TGTGCCAGCAGATCTTCCCGCTACGAGCAGTACTTC. Translation gives CASRSSRYEQYF.

As concerns this clonotype: A much larger clone differs from this one at a single base, so this may be a read error. J is TRBJ2-5 and V is TRBV7-2; no firm D call. The CDR3 contains 12 residues. Trimming pared 5 bases from V and 0 bases from J, leaving 4 bases between. Germline loops: CDR1 SGHTA, CDR2 FQGNSA. The CDR3, as DNA: TGTGCCAGCAGCCCGTACCAAGAGACCCAGTACTTC. Translating it yields CASSPYQETQYF.

DNA for the CDR3: TGTGCCAGCAACTCGGAAGTTTATAGCAATCAGCCCCAGCATTTT. Its translation is CASNSEVYSNQPQHF. The chain combines TRBV7-2 with TRBJ1-5; D is ambiguous. V lost 7 bases and J 0 bases, leaving 13 bases between the germline ends. The CDR3 has 15 amino acids. Germline values: CDR1 SGHTA, CDR2 FQGNSA.

This clonotype has a count of ten or more. The chain is built from TRBV20-1 and TRBJ2-3; D not resolved. V was cut by 4 bases and J by 4 bases, with 9 bases left in between. This CDR3 has 12 amino acids. Germline V gene data show CDR1 as DFQATT and CDR2 as SNEGSKA (reference sequence). The CDR3, as DNA: TGCAGTGCTATATTGTTGGCAGATACGCAGTATTTT. It translates to CSAILLADTQYF.

This clonotype was seen a few times. The chain uses TRBV10-3 and TRBJ1-3, with 8 nucleotides matching TRBD1. Germline V gene lookup returns CDR1 ENHRY and CDR2 SYGVKD. V shed 4 bases and J 9 bases; nucleotides not matched to a gene: 8. The CDR3 loop spans 14 amino acids. This CDR3 reads CAISAVTGDSTIYF. CDR3 bases: TGTGCCATCAGTGCCGTGACAGGGGATAGCACCATATATTTT.

This clonotype was found a few times. This sequence joins TRBV7-9 and TRBJ2-5; 8 bases fit TRBD1. V was pared by 2 bases and J by 3 bases, with 5 bases of the junction left unmatched. The CDR3 covers 15 residues. Germline V gene lookup returns CDR1 SEHNR and CDR2 FQNEAQ (reference sequence). In nucleotides, the CDR3 is TGTGCCAGCAGCTTAATACAGGGGGTTGAAGAGACCCAGTACTTC. Translation gives CASSLIQGVEETQYF.